A selection of T cell receptor beta chains follows, all from one sample in a study of cytomegalovirus exposure and HLA in healthy donors. TCRdb keeps only in-frame clones here, not all; method: immunoSEQ multiplex PCR. The sample contains fewer than 150,000 clones, 76% of which appear only once. Sequencing was carried out using PBMCs. The receptors stem from a man in his fifties in good health and CMV-seropositive. Each CDR3 is given with its conserved first and last residue. D genes are given only for firm matches. Size tells how often a clone was seen (once, few, many) or the class of an expanded clone, and some rows leave it out.

CDR3,DNA,D,J,V,size
CASSPRAGGLDYGYTF,TGTGCCAGCTCACCAAGGGCAGGGGGCTTGGACTATGGCTACACCTTC,TRBD1,TRBJ1-2,TRBV18,-
CASSLLEGASEQYF,TGTGCCAGCAGTTTGTTGGAGGGGGCCAGCGAGCAGTACTTC,-,TRBJ2-7,TRBV27,-
CASTLLAGGLDTQYF,TGTGCCAGCACTCTTCTAGCGGGAGGGTTAGATACGCAGTATTTT,TRBD2,TRBJ2-3,TRBV7-9,-
CASRGGSNQPQHF,TGTGCCAGCAGGGGGGGTAGCAATCAGCCCCAGCATTTT,-,TRBJ1-5,TRBV2,-
CASSPGTANTGELFF,TGTGCCAGCAGCCCCGGGACAGCGAACACCGGGGAGCTGTTTTTT,TRBD1,TRBJ2-2,TRBV7-2,few
CASSNPGKNTEAFF,TGTGCCAGTAGTAATCCGGGGAAGAACACTGAAGCTTTCTTT,-,TRBJ1-1,TRBV19,-
CASSPTGARSEKLFF,TGTGCCAGCAGTCCCACAGGGGCGAGAAGTGAAAAACTGTTTTTT,TRBD1,TRBJ1-4,TRBV6-5,-
CASSSPRVGNTEAFF,TGTGCCAGCAGTTCCCCCAGGGTCGGGAACACTGAAGCTTTCTTT,-,TRBJ1-1,TRBV6-5,once
CASSISTTGKGEAFF,TGTGCCAGTAGTATATCGACGACAGGGAAAGGTGAAGCTTTCTTT,TRBD1,TRBJ1-1,TRBV19,few
CASSLPGGAGDAFF,TGTGCCAGCAGTTTACCAGGGGGCGCCGGTGACGCTTTCTTT,TRBD1,TRBJ1-1,TRBV28,-
CATSPGQGILGYTF,TGTGCCACCTCACCGGGACAGGGAATTCTGGGCTACACCTTC,TRBD1,TRBJ1-2,TRBV15,-
CASTPEGSGGWDF,TGTGCCAGCACCCCTGAGGGAAGCGGAGGGTGGGACTTC,-,TRBJ2-7,TRBV28,few
CASSVIQGTTDTQYF,TGCGCCAGCAGCGTAATACAGGGGACCACAGATACGCAGTATTTT,TRBD1,TRBJ2-3,TRBV5-1,-
CSSSPVGGNYEQYF,TGTTCCAGCAGCCCGGTCGGGGGGAACTACGAGCAGTACTTC,TRBD2,TRBJ2-7,TRBV7-9,-
CATRAGANEQFF,TGTGCCACCCGCGCGGGGGCGAATGAGCAGTTCTTC,-,TRBJ2-1,TRBV6-1,-
CASGPGQINSPLHF,TGTGCTAGTGGCCCGGGACAGATTAATTCACCCCTCCACTTT,TRBD1,TRBJ1-6,TRBV12-5,-
CASSSPSSGGHYNEQFF,TGTGCCAGCAGCTCACCCTCCAGCGGGGGACACTACAATGAGCAGTTCTTC,TRBD2,TRBJ2-1,TRBV7-2,few
CSVVYGDYEQYF,TGCAGCGTTGTATACGGAGACTACGAGCAGTACTTC,-,TRBJ2-7,TRBV29-1,-
CASSEVGQNYGYTF,TGTGCCAGCAGTGAAGTGGGACAGAACTATGGCTACACCTTC,TRBD1,TRBJ1-2,TRBV2,-
CASSLQGTGANVLTF,TGTGCCAGCAGCCTACAGGGTACTGGGGCCAACGTCCTGACTTTC,-,TRBJ2-6,TRBV6-1,-
CASSPRQGAQDEKLFF,TGCGCCAGCAGCCCACGCCAGGGGGCGCAGGATGAAAAACTGTTTTTT,TRBD1,TRBJ1-4,TRBV5-1,few
CASSQGSGAAYEQYF,TGTGCCAGCAGCCAAGGTAGCGGGGCTGCCTACGAGCAGTACTTC,TRBD2,TRBJ2-7,TRBV4-2,-
CASSLAGTGGNEKLFF,TGTGCCAGCAGCTTAGCTGGGACAGGGGGTAATGAAAAACTGTTTTTT,TRBD1,TRBJ1-4,TRBV7-9,few
CASRLMGQSTGELFF,TGTGCCAGCAGGTTAATGGGACAGTCCACCGGGGAGCTGTTTTTT,TRBD1,TRBJ2-2,TRBV11-2,few
CASSVDRVAYEQYF,TGTGCCAGCAGTGTTGACAGGGTCGCCTACGAGCAGTACTTC,TRBD1,TRBJ2-7,TRBV6-1,-
CASSLGGESSYEQYF,TGTGCCAGCAGCCTGGGGGGGGAGAGCTCCTACGAGCAGTACTTC,TRBD2,TRBJ2-7,TRBV6-5,-
CASSLDQGAPGNTIYF,TGTGCCAGCAGCTTAGACCAGGGGGCGCCTGGAAACACCATATATTTT,TRBD1,TRBJ1-3,TRBV11-3,few
CSASLVYEQYF,TGCAGTGCTAGCTTAGTCTACGAGCAGTACTTC,-,TRBJ2-7,TRBV20-1,-
CSARQQETQYF,TGCAGCGCTAGACAGCAAGAGACCCAGTACTTC,-,TRBJ2-5,TRBV29-1,-
CASKLQGNTGELFF,TGTGCCAGTAAACTACAGGGGAACACCGGGGAGCTGTTTTTT,-,TRBJ2-2,TRBV27,-
CASSERTSGRPLSTDTQYF,TGTGCCAGCAGTGAACGAACTAGCGGGAGGCCTCTTAGCACAGATACGCAGTATTTT,TRBD2,TRBJ2-3,TRBV6-1,once
CASSFRDRGRRNNQPQHF,TGTGCCAGCAGTTTTCGGGACAGGGGGCGACGTAACAATCAGCCCCAGCATTTT,TRBD1,TRBJ1-5,TRBV28,-
CASSGAGGLTDTQYF,TGTGCCAGTAGTGGAGCAGGGGGCCTCACAGATACGCAGTATTTT,TRBD1,TRBJ2-3,TRBV19,once
CASSLATAAASREQFF,TGTGCCAGCAGCTTAGCGACTGCGGCCGCTAGTCGTGAGCAGTTCTTC,-,TRBJ2-1,TRBV7-6,-
CASSEGEADTQYF,TGCGCCAGCAGTGAGGGAGAGGCAGATACGCAGTATTTT,-,TRBJ2-3,TRBV10-2,-
CASSLLQGDYGEQYF,TGTGCCAGCAGTTTACTACAGGGAGACTACGGTGAGCAGTACTTC,-,TRBJ2-7,TRBV27,few
CASSLTGALRDGELFF,TGTGCCAGCAGCTTGACAGGCGCCTTGCGGGACGGGGAGCTGTTTTTT,-,TRBJ2-2,TRBV5-4,few
CASSLGQGRSFHF,TGTGCCAGCAGCTTAGGACAGGGACGCAGCTTCCACTTC,TRBD1,TRBJ1-2,TRBV11-3,-
CASSLPPGGTEAFF,TGTGCCAGCAGCTTACCCCCTGGAGGGACTGAAGCTTTCTTT,-,TRBJ1-1,TRBV11-2,-
CASRPTGDSYEQYF,TGTGCCAGCAGGCCTACAGGGGATAGTTACGAGCAGTACTTC,TRBD1,TRBJ2-7,TRBV11-2,-
CASSTPGQINSPLHF,TGTGCCAGTAGTACACCGGGACAGATAAATTCACCCCTCCACTTT,TRBD1,TRBJ1-6,TRBV19,-
CSPAVADQETQYF,TGCAGCCCCGCAGTGGCGGATCAAGAGACCCAGTACTTC,-,TRBJ2-5,TRBV29-1,-
CASYGQGNTEAFF,TGTGCCAGCTACGGACAGGGGAACACTGAAGCTTTCTTT,TRBD1,TRBJ1-1,TRBV2,-
CSVSSGTTYEQYF,TGCAGCGTTTCCTCTGGTACTACCTACGAGCAGTACTTC,-,TRBJ2-7,TRBV29-1,-
CASREDYGLYEQYF,TGCGCCAGCAGGGAGGACTATGGACTCTACGAGCAGTACTTC,-,TRBJ2-7,TRBV5-1,-